These T cell receptor beta chains were read from a single sample in a study of T cell responses to AZD1222 COVID-19 vaccine. Sequencing used immunoSEQ multiplex PCR; TCRdb keeps in-frame clones, though not all of them. This table has 75,000 to 95,000 clones, approximately 81% appearing once. Specimen: peripheral blood, collected 28 days after the second AZD1222 dose. These receptors were obtained from an adult who received the AZD1222 COVID-19 vaccine. The CDR3 runs from the conserved cysteine through the conserved F or W. D genes are given only for firm matches. Clone size, where shown, is once, few, many, or a class for clones that have expanded.

cdr3_aa: CASSQGLGVSGEAFF; cdr3_nt: TGTGCCAGCAGCCAAGGTTTAGGAGTCTCCGGTGAAGCTTTCTTT; d_call: NA; clone_size: NA; j_call: TRBJ1-1; v_call: TRBV3-1/TRBV3-2
cdr3_aa: CAISETGPIDYGYTF; cdr3_nt: TGTGCCATCAGTGAAACAGGGCCTATAGACTATGGCTACACCTTC; d_call: NA; clone_size: once; j_call: TRBJ1-2; v_call: TRBV10-3
cdr3_aa: CASSLYRQGRAFF; cdr3_nt: TGTGCCAGCAGTTTATACCGACAGGGACGAGCTTTCTTT; d_call: TRBD1; clone_size: NA; j_call: TRBJ1-1; v_call: TRBV12-3/TRBV12-4
cdr3_aa: CASYEQYF; cdr3_nt: TGTGCCAGTTACGAGCAGTACTTC; d_call: NA; clone_size: few; j_call: TRBJ2-7; v_call: TRBV2
cdr3_aa: CATRQGQGLSGANVLTF; cdr3_nt: TGTGCCACCCGTCAAGGACAGGGGCTCTCGGGGGCCAACGTCCTGACTTTC; d_call: TRBD1; clone_size: NA; j_call: TRBJ2-6; v_call: TRBV15
cdr3_aa: CASSARGYNEQFF; cdr3_nt: TGTGCCAGCAGTGCGCGGGGGTACAATGAGCAGTTCTTC; d_call: TRBD2; clone_size: NA; j_call: TRBJ2-1; v_call: TRBV2
cdr3_aa: CASNSLMGTSGYNEQFF; cdr3_nt: TGTGCCAGCAATTCCCTCATGGGGACTAGCGGATACAATGAGCAGTTCTTC; d_call: TRBD2; clone_size: NA; j_call: TRBJ2-1; v_call: TRBV28
cdr3_aa: CASSLVASYEQYF; cdr3_nt: TGTGCCAGCAGTTTGGTCGCTTCCTACGAGCAGTACTTC; d_call: NA; clone_size: NA; j_call: TRBJ2-7; v_call: TRBV7-9
cdr3_aa: CASSLRGQGSETQYF; cdr3_nt: TGTGCCAGCAGCTTAAGAGGCCAAGGCAGCGAGACCCAGTACTTC; d_call: NA; clone_size: many; j_call: TRBJ2-5; v_call: TRBV7-3
cdr3_aa: CASGQDRGRTEAFF; cdr3_nt: TGTGCCAGCGGTCAGGACAGGGGGAGGACTGAAGCTTTCTTT; d_call: TRBD1; clone_size: NA; j_call: TRBJ1-1; v_call: TRBV7-2
cdr3_aa: CASSPNTGTNEKLFF; cdr3_nt: TGTGCCAGTAGTCCCAATACGGGGACTAATGAAAAACTGTTTTTT; d_call: NA; clone_size: NA; j_call: TRBJ1-4; v_call: TRBV19
cdr3_aa: CASSEPFNNANYGYTF; cdr3_nt: TGCGCCAGCAGCGAGCCCTTCAACAACGCTAACTATGGCTACACCTTC; d_call: NA; clone_size: NA; j_call: TRBJ1-2; v_call: TRBV5-1
cdr3_aa: CASSWSWNTEAFF; cdr3_nt: TGTGCCAGCAGCTGGAGTTGGAACACTGAAGCTTTCTTT; d_call: NA; clone_size: NA; j_call: TRBJ1-1; v_call: TRBV7-2
cdr3_aa: CASSPRGEGQYF; cdr3_nt: TGTGCCAGCAGTCCCAGGGGGGAGGGGCAGTATTTT; d_call: NA; clone_size: NA; j_call: TRBJ2-3; v_call: TRBV6-2/TRBV6-3
cdr3_aa: CASSRTGENEKLFF; cdr3_nt: TGTGCCAGCAGCAGGACAGGGGAAAATGAAAAACTGTTTTTT; d_call: TRBD1; clone_size: NA; j_call: TRBJ1-4; v_call: TRBV2
cdr3_aa: CASSSDRSTNEKLFF; cdr3_nt: TGTGCCAGCAGTTCCGACAGGTCAACTAATGAAAAACTGTTTTTT; d_call: NA; clone_size: NA; j_call: TRBJ1-4; v_call: TRBV6-5
cdr3_aa: CASSYSVAGGPREQYF; cdr3_nt: TGTGCCAGCAGTTACTCGGTAGCGGGGGGGCCGCGGGAGCAGTACTTC; d_call: TRBD2; clone_size: few; j_call: TRBJ2-7; v_call: TRBV6-5
cdr3_aa: CASSLPGKVEQFF; cdr3_nt: TGTGCCAGCAGCTTGCCAGGGAAGGTTGAGCAGTTCTTC; d_call: NA; clone_size: NA; j_call: TRBJ2-1; v_call: TRBV5-4
cdr3_aa: CASSRKRESDTQYF; cdr3_nt: TGTGCCAGTAGTAGGAAGCGGGAGTCAGATACGCAGTATTTT; d_call: TRBD2; clone_size: few; j_call: TRBJ2-3; v_call: TRBV19
cdr3_aa: CATSGGTGGDDTQYF; cdr3_nt: TGTGCCACCAGCGGTGGGACAGGGGGCGATGATACGCAGTATTTT; d_call: TRBD1; clone_size: NA; j_call: TRBJ2-3; v_call: TRBV15
cdr3_aa: CAPGGEPTGELFF; cdr3_nt: TGTGCTCCGGGCGGAGAGCCCACCGGGGAGCTGTTTTTT; d_call: NA; clone_size: NA; j_call: TRBJ2-2; v_call: TRBV7-9